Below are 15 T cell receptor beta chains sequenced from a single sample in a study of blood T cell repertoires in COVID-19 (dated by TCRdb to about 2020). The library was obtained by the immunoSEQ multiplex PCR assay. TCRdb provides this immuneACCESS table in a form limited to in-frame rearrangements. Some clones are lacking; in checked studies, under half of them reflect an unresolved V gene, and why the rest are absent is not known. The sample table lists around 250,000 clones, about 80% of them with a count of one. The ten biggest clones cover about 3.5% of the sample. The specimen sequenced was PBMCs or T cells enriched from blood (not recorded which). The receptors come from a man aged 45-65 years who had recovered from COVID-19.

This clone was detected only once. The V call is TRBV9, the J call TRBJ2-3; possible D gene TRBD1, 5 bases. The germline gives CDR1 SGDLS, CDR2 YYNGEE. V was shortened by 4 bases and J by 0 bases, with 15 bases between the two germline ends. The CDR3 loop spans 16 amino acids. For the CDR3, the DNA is TGTGCCAGCAGCACCAAAAGACAGATTAGCACAGATACGCAGTATTTT. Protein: CASSTKRQISTDTQYF.

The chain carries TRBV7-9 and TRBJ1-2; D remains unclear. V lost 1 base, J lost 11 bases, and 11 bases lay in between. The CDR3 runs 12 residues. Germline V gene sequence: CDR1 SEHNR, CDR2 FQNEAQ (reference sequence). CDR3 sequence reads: CASSLETIGYTF. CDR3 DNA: TGTGCCAGCAGCTTAGAGACAATCGGTTACACCTTC.

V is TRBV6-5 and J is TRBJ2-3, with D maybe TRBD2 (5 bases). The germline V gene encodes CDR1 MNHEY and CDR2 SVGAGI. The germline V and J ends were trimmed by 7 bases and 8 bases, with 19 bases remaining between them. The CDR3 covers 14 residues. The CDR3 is CASTTTWAGGTQYF. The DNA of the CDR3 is TGTGCCAGCACTACGACCTGGGCGGGCGGTACGCAGTATTTT.

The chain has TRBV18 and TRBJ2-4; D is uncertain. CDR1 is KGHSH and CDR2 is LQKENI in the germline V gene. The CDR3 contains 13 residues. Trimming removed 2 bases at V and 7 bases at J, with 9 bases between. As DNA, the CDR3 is TGTGCCAGCTCACCAGGAACCGGGAACATTCAGTACTTC. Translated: CASSPGTGNIQYF.

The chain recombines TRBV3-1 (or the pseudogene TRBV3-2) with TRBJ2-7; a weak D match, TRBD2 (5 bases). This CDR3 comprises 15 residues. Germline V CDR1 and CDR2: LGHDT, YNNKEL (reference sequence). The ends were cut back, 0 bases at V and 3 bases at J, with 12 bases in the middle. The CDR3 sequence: CASSQERVLYYEQYF. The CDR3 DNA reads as TGTGCCAGCAGCCAAGAGAGGGTTTTATACTACGAGCAGTACTTC.

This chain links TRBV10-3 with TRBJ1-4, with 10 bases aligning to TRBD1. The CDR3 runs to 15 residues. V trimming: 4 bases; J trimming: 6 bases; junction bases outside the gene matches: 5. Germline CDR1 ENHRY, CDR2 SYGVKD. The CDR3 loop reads CAISGADRGDEKLFF. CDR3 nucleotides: TGTGCCATCAGTGGAGCGGACAGGGGGGATGAAAAACTGTTTTTT.

The CDR3 DNA sequence: TGTGCCAGTAGGGAGGGGACAGACCCTAGGGCCTATAATTCACCCCTCCACTTT. Translation gives CASREGTDPRAYNSPLHF. V is TRBV19 and J is TRBJ1-6; the match to TRBD1 covers 7 bases. V shed 6 bases and J 2 bases; nucleotides not matched to a gene: 13. The germline V gene encodes CDR1 LNHDA and CDR2 SQIVND (reference sequence). This CDR3 contains 18 residues. Full variable domain (outside the CDR3, taken from reference TRBV19 and TRBJ1-6): DGGITQSPKYLFRKEGQNVTLSCEQNLNHDAMYWYRQDPGQGLRLIYYSQIVNDFQKGDIAEGYSVSREKKESFPLTVTSAQKNPTAFYLCASREGTDPRAYNSPLHFGNGTRLTVT.

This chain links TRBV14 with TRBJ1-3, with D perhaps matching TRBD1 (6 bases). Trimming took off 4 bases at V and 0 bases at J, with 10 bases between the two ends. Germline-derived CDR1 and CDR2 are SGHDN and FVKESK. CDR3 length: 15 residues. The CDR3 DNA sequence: TGTGCCAGCAGCCTAGGACAGAACTCTGGAAACACCATATATTTT. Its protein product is CASSLGQNSGNTIYF.

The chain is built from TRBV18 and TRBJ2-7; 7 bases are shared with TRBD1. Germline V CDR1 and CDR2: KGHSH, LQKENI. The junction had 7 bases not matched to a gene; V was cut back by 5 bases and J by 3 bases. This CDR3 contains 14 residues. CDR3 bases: TGTGCCAGCTCATTGAGGGGGCAGTTCTACGAGCAGTACTTC. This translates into CASSLRGQFYEQYF.

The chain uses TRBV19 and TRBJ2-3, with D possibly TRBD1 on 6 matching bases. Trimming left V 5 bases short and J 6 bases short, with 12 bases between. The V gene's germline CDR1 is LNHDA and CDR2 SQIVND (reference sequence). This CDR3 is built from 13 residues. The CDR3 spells CASSFTGTDTQYF. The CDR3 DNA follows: TGTGCCAGTAGTTTCACAGGGACGGATACGCAGTATTTT.

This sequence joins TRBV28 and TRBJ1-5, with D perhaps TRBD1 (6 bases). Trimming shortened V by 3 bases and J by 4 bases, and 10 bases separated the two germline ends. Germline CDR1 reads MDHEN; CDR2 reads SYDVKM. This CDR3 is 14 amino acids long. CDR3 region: CASSFRQENQPQHF. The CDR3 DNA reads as TGTGCCAGCAGTTTTAGACAGGAAAATCAGCCCCAGCATTTT.

The CDR3 DNA reads TGTGCCAGCAGCCAACAAGACAGGGGTGATAGCAATCAGCCCCAGCATTTT. It encodes CASSQQDRGDSNQPQHF. The rearrangement links TRBV4-2 to TRBJ1-5; 8 bases are a match to TRBD1. Germline V gene data show CDR1 as LGHNA and CDR2 as YNFKEQ. V lost 2 bases to trimming and J lost 0 bases; unmatched junction nucleotides: 6. The CDR3 sequence is 17 residues long.

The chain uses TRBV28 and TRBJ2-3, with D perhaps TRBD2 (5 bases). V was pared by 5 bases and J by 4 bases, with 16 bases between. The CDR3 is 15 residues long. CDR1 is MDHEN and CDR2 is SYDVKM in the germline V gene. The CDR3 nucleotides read TGTGCCAGCAGTAGAACTAAAGGAGGATCAGATACGCAGTATTTT. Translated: CASSRTKGGSDTQYF.

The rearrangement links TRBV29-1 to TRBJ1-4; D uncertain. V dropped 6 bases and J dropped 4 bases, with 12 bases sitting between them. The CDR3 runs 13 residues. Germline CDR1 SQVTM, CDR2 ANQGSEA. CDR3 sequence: CSVGGNSNEKLFF. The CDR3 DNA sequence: TGCAGCGTCGGCGGGAATAGTAATGAAAAACTGTTTTTT.

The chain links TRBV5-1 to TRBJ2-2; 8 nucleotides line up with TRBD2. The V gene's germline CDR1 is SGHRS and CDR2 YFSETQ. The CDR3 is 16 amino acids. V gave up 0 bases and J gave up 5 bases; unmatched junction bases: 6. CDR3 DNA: TGCGCCAGCAGCTTGGAAGGGACTAGTATTACCGGGGAGCTGTTTTTT. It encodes CASSLEGTSITGELFF.